This TCR beta chain appears in the sequencing data of a study of HIV-infected patients and healthy controls. Around 450 ng RNA was reverse transcribed with alpha and beta constant-region primers. Alpha and beta chain libraries were made separately by chain-specific third strand synthesis with multiplexing indices. The library had 12-nucleotide molecular identifiers formed by two random hexamers joined together. TCRdb ran MiXCR on the 5' RACE reads and lists one entry per CDR3 protein. Of more than 15,000 distinct CDR3 sequences in the sample, about 9.4% are singletons; the top ten hold approximately 7.1%. This clonotype turned up a few times. Its target is unknown. Broader study findings: Healthy controls carried many MAIT alpha-chain CDR3s, while HIV+ repertoires had few.

Whole blood was used without fractionation, so all unsorted peripheral T cells were included. CDR3 length: 15 amino acids. Trimming took 4 bases from V and 8 from J, leaving 17 bases between them. From germline, CDR1 is SGHTA and CDR2 FQGNSA. The sequenced sample consisted of blood. This sequence joins TRBV7-2 and TRBJ1-4; perhaps TRBD1 as D (5 bases). This TCR was recovered from an adult in good health. CDR3 residues: CASSSRAGFGEKLFF. The DNA of the CDR3 is TGTGCCAGCAGCTCGAGGGCAGGGTTTGGCGAAAAACTGTTTTTT.